These 30 T cell receptor beta chains came from one sample sequenced in a study of patients and donors after allogeneic stem cell transplantation. TCRdb re-derived calls from the RT-PCR reads in MiXCR, one entry per CDR3 protein. Of just over 55,000 distinct CDR3 sequences detected, less than 15% appear once; the ten largest clones hold approximately 32%. The sample was blood, either unsorted or a sorted T cell fraction (not recorded which). Receptor source: a human donor who was either an allogeneic HSCT recipient or a stem cell or donor lymphocyte infusion donor (not recorded which). It is not recorded whose cells these are; they may come from a transplant donor.

To note about this clonotype: A much larger clonotype is one base distant, so this may be a read error. The V call is TRBV20-1, the J call TRBJ1-5; possibly TRBD1 for D (6 bases). Deletions cut 6 bases from V and 2 bases from J, with 14 bases between. There are 14 residues in the CDR3. CDR1 is DFQATT and CDR2 is SNEGSKA in the germline V gene (reference sequence). For the CDR3, the DNA is TGCAGTGCCAGGACAGAATATTGCAATCAGCCCCAGCATTTT. Translated: CSARTEYCNQPQHF.

The J gene is TRBJ2-7, the V gene TRBV20-1, with D possibly being TRBD2 (6 bases). CDR3 length equals 12 residues. Per germline, CDR1 DFQATT and CDR2 SNEGSKA (reference sequence). Trimming removed 3 bases from V and 4 bases from J, with 10 bases in between. The CDR3 spells CSASQGGYEQYF. For the CDR3, the DNA is TGCAGTGCTAGCCAGGGAGGTTACGAGCAGTACTTC.

This clonotype turned up a few times. The chain joins TRBV12-3 or TRBV12-4 to TRBJ2-5; 10 nucleotides agree with TRBD1. The CDR3 consists of 14 residues. The V segment lost 6 bases and the J segment 10 bases; nucleotides outside the gene matches: 11. CDR3 in DNA: TGTGCCAGCAGCCCCCAAGGGACAGGGGAGCACCAGTACTTC. Residues: CASSPQGTGEHQYF.

This clonotype came up a few times. This chain links TRBV27 with TRBJ2-5, with D possibly being TRBD2 (5 bases). The CDR3 length is 12 residues. The germline CDR1 and CDR2 sequences are MNHEY and SMNVEV (reference sequence). Trimming stripped 5 bases from V and 4 bases from J, with 8 bases between. CDR3 sequence reads: CASSSAGETQYF. CDR3 nucleotide sequence: TGTGCCAGCAGTAGCGCGGGAGAGACCCAGTACTTC.

CDR3 amino acids: CASSPVGRGLTENTEAFF. CDR3 nucleotide sequence: TGTGCCAGCTCCCCAGTGGGCAGGGGGCTTACAGAGAACACTGAAGCTTTCTTT. The rearrangement links TRBV18 to TRBJ1-1, with 8 positions matching TRBD1. Germline V lookup: CDR1 KGHSH, CDR2 LQKENI. This CDR3 spans 18 amino acids. V dropped 6 bases and J dropped 1; count of bases not matched to a gene: 16.

This sequence joins TRBV7-2 and TRBJ1-1; no definite D call. The CDR3 runs to 15 residues. Deletions cut 3 bases from V and 2 bases from J, with 13 bases between. The germline gives CDR1 SGHTA, CDR2 FQGNSA. The CDR3 DNA reads TGTGCCAGCAGCTTCGGCCAACCTCGCAACACTGAAGCTTTCTTT. This sequence encodes CASSFGQPRNTEAFF.

The chain has TRBV29-1 and TRBJ2-1; maybe TRBD2 (6 bases). Germline assignment: CDR1 SQVTM and CDR2 ANQGSEA. Trimming cost V 2 bases and J 8 bases, with 19 bases left between them. The CDR3 is 15 residues long. The CDR3 sequence is CSVELRGAGFHEQFF. CDR3 in DNA: TGCAGCGTTGAACTGAGAGGGGCGGGATTCCATGAGCAGTTCTTC.

CDR3 DNA sequence: TGTGCCAGCAGCCCCCCGGGACAGGGCAACACCGGGGAGCTGTTTTTT. Amino acid sequence: CASSPPGQGNTGELFF. The chain uses TRBV7-9 and TRBJ2-2; 9 bases fit TRBD1. V dropped 5 bases and J dropped 2; count of bases not matched to a gene: 6. There are 16 residues in the CDR3. CDR1 SEHNR and CDR2 FQNEAQ come from the germline V gene (reference sequence).

This clonotype was found many times. V and J are TRBV7-9 and TRBJ1-3; D is ambiguous. V dropped 3 bases and J dropped 2 bases, with 5 bases sitting between them. The CDR3 loop spans 13 amino acids. Looked up from germline, CDR1 is SEHNR and CDR2 is FQNEAQ (reference sequence). For the CDR3, the DNA is TGTGCCAGCAGCTTGGGAGCTGGAAACACCATATATTTT. Translation: CASSLGAGNTIYF. The full variable domain, rest sourced from reference TRBV7-9 and TRBJ1-3, is DTGVSQNPRHKITKRGQNVTFRCDPISEHNRLYWYRQTLGQGPEFLTYFQNEAQLEKSRLLSDRFSAERPKGSFSTLEIQRTEQGDSAMYLCASSLGAGNTIYFGEGSWLTVV.

This clonotype has a count of ten or more. The chain joins TRBV11-2 to TRBJ2-1, with D perhaps matching TRBD2 (6 bases). This CDR3 region has 14 residues. Trimming removed 5 bases at V and 1 base at J, with 9 bases between. Per germline, CDR1 SGHAT and CDR2 FQNNGV. The DNA of the CDR3 is TGTGCCAGCAGCCAGGGACTGTCCTACAATGAGCAGTTCTTC. Its protein product is CASSQGLSYNEQFF.

This clonotype was counted between two and nine times. The chain couples TRBV3-1 to TRBJ2-5; D may be TRBD2 (5 bases). This CDR3 has 13 residues. Germline V lookup: CDR1 LGHDT, CDR2 YNNKEL (reference sequence). With 4 bases removed from V and 4 bases from J, the gap between germline ends came to 10 bases. The CDR3 is CASSLDSPETQYF. DNA for the CDR3: TGTGCCAGCAGCCTGGACTCGCCAGAGACCCAGTACTTC.

The chain has TRBV24-1 and TRBJ2-7; D gene unclear. The germline CDR1 and CDR2 sequences are KGHDR and SFDVKD. This CDR3 is 13 amino acids long. The ends were cut back, 4 bases at V and 3 bases at J, with 9 bases in the middle. The CDR3 spells CATSDPDGYEQYF. In DNA, the CDR3 is TGTGCCACCAGTGACCCCGACGGCTACGAGCAGTACTTC.

This clonotype was detected many times. The chain uses TRBV5-1 and TRBJ1-3; 7 positions agree with TRBD1. Germline CDR1 is SGHRS and CDR2 is YFSETQ. The CDR3 length is 15 residues. V was pared by 0 bases and J by 0 bases, with 0 bases of the junction left unmatched. DNA for the CDR3: TGCGCCAGCAGCTTGGACAGGGGCTCTGGAAACACCATATATTTT. Protein: CASSLDRGSGNTIYF.

This clonotype showed up just a few times. The V and J genes are TRBV20-1 and TRBJ2-2; weak D call: TRBD2 (5 bases). Trimming took 0 bases from V and 7 from J, leaving 12 bases between them. This CDR3 spans 14 amino acids. The V gene's germline CDR1 is DFQATT and CDR2 SNEGSKA (reference sequence). The CDR3 DNA reads as TGCAGTGCTAGAGATCGACGAGGGATCGGGGAGCTGTTTTTT. As protein: CSARDRRGIGELFF.

A word on this clonotype: This may arise from a read error, as a much more abundant clone is one base away. This chain links TRBV20-1 with TRBJ2-1; 8 bases match TRBD2. Germline V gene data show CDR1 as DFQATT and CDR2 as SNEGSKA (reference sequence). The CDR3 consists of 16 residues. In nucleotides, the CDR3 is TGCAGTGCTAGAGATCCGCTAAGCGGGAGCTACAGTGAGCAGTTCTTC. Protein sequence: CSARDPLSGSYSEQFF.

This clonotype was counted many times. J is TRBJ1-4 and V is TRBV11-2, with D tentatively TRBD1 (5 bases). Per the germline V gene, CDR1 is SGHAT and CDR2 is FQNNGV. CDR3 length: 15 residues. V lost 2 bases and J lost 3, with 10 bases in between. CDR3 DNA: TGTGCCAGCAGCTTATTTCCGGGGGCTAATGAAAAACTGTTTTTT. This translates into CASSLFPGANEKLFF.

This clonotype is medium-sized (0.01 to 0.1%). The V and J genes are TRBV9 and TRBJ2-1, with 7 bases identical to TRBD2. Trimming took 5 bases from V and 6 from J; bases not matched to a gene: 17. The germline gives CDR1 SGDLS, CDR2 YYNGEE. The CDR3 consists of 17 residues. This CDR3 reads CASRAPLGGRRSNEQFF. DNA of the CDR3: TGTGCCAGCAGGGCCCCCTTGGGCGGGAGACGGAGCAATGAGCAGTTCTTC.

The V gene is TRBV6-5, the J gene TRBJ2-3; 8 bases line up with TRBD1. The CDR3 totals 16 residues. Trimming at V came to 1 base and at J to 4 bases, leaving 7 bases not matched to a gene. Germline V gives CDR1 MNHEY, CDR2 SVGAGI. Written as DNA, the CDR3 is TGTGCCAGCAGTTACTTTGCGACAGGGGTGGCAGATACGCAGTATTTT. Translation: CASSYFATGVADTQYF.

This clonotype was counted a few times. V usage is TRBV7-9 and J usage is TRBJ2-4; possibly TRBD2 for D (6 bases). The CDR3 has 19 residues. Germline V gives CDR1 SEHNR, CDR2 FQNEAQ (reference sequence). The V end was cut by 4 bases, the J end by 1 base, with 23 bases between. The chain's CDR3 is CASSSEAEGVVMAKNIQYF. The DNA for the CDR3 is TGTGCCAGCAGCTCCGAAGCGGAGGGAGTGGTGATGGCCAAAAACATTCAGTACTTC.

Note on this clonotype: One end of the junction varies from germline; a read error may be responsible. This chain links TRBV29-1 with TRBJ2-1; maybe TRBD2 (5 bases). Germline V gives CDR1 SQVTM, CDR2 ANQGSEA. The CDR3 extends over 10 amino acids. The CDR3 DNA sequence: TGCAGCGTTGAACGAGGGTCCCAGATCTTC. This sequence encodes CSVERGSQIF.

This clonotype was detected only a few times. The V gene is TRBV5-1, the J gene TRBJ2-3; the D is unclear. Deletions cut 4 bases from V and 0 bases from J, with 3 bases between. Germline V gene lookup returns CDR1 SGHRS and CDR2 YFSETQ. The CDR3 is 12 residues long. The CDR3 reads CASSGSTDTQYF. CDR3 nucleotides: TGCGCCAGCAGCGGGAGCACAGATACGCAGTATTTT. The variable domain in full, with the rest retrieved from reference TRBV5-1 and TRBJ2-3, is KAGVTQTPRYLIKTRGQQVTLSCSPISGHRSVSWYQQTPGQGLQFLFEYFSETQRNKGNFPGRFSGRQFSNSRSEMNVSTLELGDSALYLCASSGSTDTQYFGPGTRLTVL.

This clonotype appeared a few times. The chain has TRBV25-1 and TRBJ2-7, with TRBD1 matching over 7 bases. Germline values: CDR1 MGHDK, CDR2 SYGVNS. This CDR3 region has 13 residues. Trimming cost V 4 bases and J 3 bases; bases outside gene matches: 3. This chain's CDR3 is CASSGGTDYEQYF. The DNA of the CDR3 is TGTGCCAGCAGTGGGGGGACAGACTACGAGCAGTACTTC.

On this clonotype: This may arise from a read error, as a much more abundant clone is one base away. As the CDR3 is not closed by the conserved phenylalanine or tryptophan, this likely results from a read error. This chain joins TRBV27 and TRBJ2-1; 8 positions match TRBD1. CDR1 is MNHEY, CDR2 SMNVEV, per germline (reference sequence). V was pared by 6 bases and J by 9 bases, with 13 bases of the junction left unmatched. The CDR3 length is 15 residues. In nucleotides, the CDR3 is TGTGCCAGCAGCCTGGTCGCAGGGGGCGCGGGTGAGCAGTTCTCC. Protein product: CASSLVAGGAGEQFS.

The chain is built from TRBV27 and TRBJ2-7; the D gene is possibly TRBD2 (5 bases). Trimming shortened V by 1 base and J by 0 bases, and 7 bases separated the two germline ends. CDR3 length equals 14 residues. From germline, CDR1 is MNHEY and CDR2 SMNVEV (reference sequence). The CDR3 DNA follows: TGTGCCAGCAGTTTATTCGGAGGCTCCTACGAGCAGTACTTC. Amino acids: CASSLFGGSYEQYF.

The genes are TRBV20-1 and TRBJ2-7; 9 bases fit TRBD2. Germline V gene sequence: CDR1 DFQATT, CDR2 SNEGSKA (reference sequence). CDR3 length: 15 residues. V shed 3 bases, J shed 4 bases, and the junction held 10 bases outside the gene matches. CDR3 in DNA: TGCAGTGCTAGTGCGTGGCGGGAGGGCTGGTACGAGCAGTACTTC. Translation: CSASAWREGWYEQYF.

Of note for this clonotype: A much larger clone sits a single nucleotide away, making a read error possible. The genes are TRBV10-3 and TRBJ1-2; 10 bases are shared with TRBD1. V dropped 11 bases and J dropped 3; count of bases not matched to a gene: 6. Germline values: CDR1 ENHRY, CDR2 SYGVKD. The length of the CDR3 is 13 residues. The CDR3 DNA follows: TGTGCCGTCGGGGACAGGGGACACTATGGCTACACCTTC. Encoded protein: CAVGDRGHYGYTF.

This clonotype has just a few counts. This rearrangement joins TRBV4-2 to TRBJ2-7; 10 positions match TRBD1. Germline assignment: CDR1 LGHNA and CDR2 YNFKEQ. The J segment lost 3 bases and the V segment lost 5 bases, leaving 4 bases of the junction unmatched. The CDR3 runs 14 residues. This chain's CDR3 is CASSLRTGGYEQYF. The CDR3 DNA reads TGTGCCAGCAGCTTACGGACAGGGGGCTACGAGCAGTACTTC.

This clonotype was seen a handful of times. The chain couples TRBV27 to TRBJ2-1, with D perhaps matching TRBD1 or TRBD2 (5 bases each). Germline V gives CDR1 MNHEY, CDR2 SMNVEV (reference sequence). The CDR3 loop spans 14 amino acids. V was cut by 1 base and J by 6 bases, with 10 bases left in between. The CDR3 coding sequence is TGTGCCAGCAGTTTATATTCCGGGGCCAATGAGCAGTTCTTC. Translation: CASSLYSGANEQFF.

With regard to this clonotype: Compared with germline, one end of the junction differs, possibly owing to a read error. The chain carries TRBV11-2 and TRBJ2-1, with 12 bases that match TRBD2. The V gene's germline CDR1 is SGHAT and CDR2 FQNNGV. This CDR3 region has 14 residues. Here the CDR3 DNA reads TGTGCCAGCAGCTTAGGACTAGCGGGAGCTGAGGAGTTCTTC. Protein sequence: CASSLGLAGAEEFF.

This clonotype was seen only a few times. The rearrangement uses TRBV14 and TRBJ1-1; D not resolved. This CDR3 comprises 12 residues. Germline V lookup: CDR1 SGHDN, CDR2 FVKESK. Trimming removed 2 bases from V and 3 bases from J, with 4 bases in between. The CDR3, as DNA: TGTGCCAGCAGCCAACATCACACTGAAGCTTTCTTT. Protein sequence: CASSQHHTEAFF.